Each of the 32 T cell receptor beta chains below was sequenced from the same sample in a study of blood T cells in healthy people across ages. A J-beta primer mix and a sample-barcoded 5' primer were used in a second PCR of roughly 7 to 12 cycles. TCRdb used MiXCR to reprocess the 5' RACE reads, holding one entry per CDR3 protein. The sample lists 1.5 million to 2 million distinct CDR3 sequences, 28% occurring once. The sequenced sample was blood. The receptors were gathered from a woman in her 30s in good health.

The rearrangement uses TRBV6-6 and TRBJ1-2; tentatively, D is TRBD1 (6 bases). CDR1 MNHNY and CDR2 SVGAGI come from the germline V gene (reference sequence). This CDR3 region has 14 residues. Trimming shortened V by 6 bases and J by 5 bases, and 16 bases separated the two germline ends. The CDR3 coding sequence is TGTGCCAGCAGGGGGGGGGGCATCGGTTATGGCTACACCTTC. It translates to CASRGGGIGYGYTF.

This clonotype was found many times. The chain has TRBV4-1 and TRBJ1-2; D gene ambiguous. CDR1 and CDR2 from the germline V gene are MGHRA and YSYEKL. The CDR3 totals 15 residues. Trimming left V 3 bases short and J 5 bases short, with 16 bases between. CDR3 sequence reads: CASSHTSGSRYGYTF. CDR3 in DNA: TGCGCCAGCAGCCATACGTCGGGGTCGCGATATGGCTACACCTTC.

As regards this clonotype: A much larger clone sits a single nucleotide away, making a read error possible. This chain uses TRBV7-2 with TRBJ2-7; 12 positions agree with TRBD2. The germline CDR1 and CDR2 sequences are SGHTA and FQGNSA. V shed 8 bases, J shed 2 bases, and the junction held 7 bases outside the gene matches. The length of the CDR3 is 15 residues. As DNA, the CDR3 is TGTGCCAGCGGCACCGGACTAGCGGGAACCTACGAGCAGTACTTC. Translating it yields CASGTGLAGTYEQYF.

The chain combines TRBV6-1 with TRBJ2-7, with 10 bases identical to TRBD1. The junction had 16 bases not matched to a gene; V was cut back by 2 bases and J by 6 bases. CDR1 and CDR2 from the germline V gene are MNHNS and SASEGT. The CDR3 is made up of 18 amino acids. The CDR3 spells CASSELPHLRDRGREQYF. CDR3 sequence (DNA): TGTGCCAGCAGTGAACTTCCCCATCTCCGGGACAGGGGACGCGAGCAGTACTTC.

Details on this clonotype: With a much larger clone just one base away, this may be a read error. This chain links TRBV28 with TRBJ2-5; 8 nucleotides match TRBD1. The J call is doubtful: the DNA matches TRBJ2-7 better. Germline V gene lookup returns CDR1 MDHEN and CDR2 SYDVKM. The CDR3 length is 15 residues. The CDR3 sequence: CASIPSRGHAYEQYF. In DNA, the CDR3 is TGTGCCAGCATCCCTTCCAGGGGGCACGCCTACGAGCAGTACTTC.

This clonotype was found many times. The chain carries TRBV20-1 and TRBJ2-5; D tentatively fits TRBD1 or TRBD2 (7 bases each). The V gene lost 3 bases and the J gene lost 2 bases, with 16 bases spanning the gap. CDR1 and CDR2 (germline): DFQATT, SNEGSKA (reference sequence). The CDR3 runs 15 residues. In nucleotides, the CDR3 is TGCAGTGCTAGGGGTAGAGCGGGACAGCAAGAGACCCAGTACTTC. It specifies CSARGRAGQQETQYF.

Ten or more counts support this clonotype. The chain recombines TRBV11-2 with TRBJ2-7, with a weak D call TRBD1 (5 bases). CDR1 SGHAT and CDR2 FQNNGV come from the germline V gene. This CDR3 has 13 amino acids. Deletions cut 5 bases from V and 1 base from J, with 9 bases between. The CDR3 sequence: CASSRQTSYEQYF. The DNA of the CDR3 is TGTGCCAGCAGCAGACAGACATCCTACGAGCAGTACTTC.

V is TRBV20-1 and J is TRBJ2-1, with a weak D call TRBD1 (6 bases). The CDR3 loop spans 11 amino acids. The germline gives CDR1 DFQATT, CDR2 SNEGSKA (reference sequence). The DNA for the CDR3 is TGCAGCACTAAGGGGGTGGGGGAGCAGTTCTTC. Translating gives CSTKGVGEQFF.

V and J are TRBV12-3 or TRBV12-4 and TRBJ1-1, with a tentative D call TRBD1 (5 bases). The CDR3 length is 14 residues. Deletions cut 5 bases from V and 1 base from J, with 11 bases between. As DNA, the CDR3 is TGTGCCAGCAGTCCATCCAGGGCGAACACTGAAGCTTTCTTT. It encodes CASSPSRANTEAFF.

The chain is built from TRBV18 and TRBJ2-4; TRBD1 or TRBD2 may be the D gene (6 bases each). CDR1 is KGHSH, CDR2 LQKENI, per germline. The length of the CDR3 is 19 residues. V lost 1 base, J lost 4 bases, and 23 bases lay in between. The CDR3 loop reads CASSPLPRIAEGGKNIQYF. DNA for the CDR3: TGTGCCAGCTCACCACTTCCCCGAATAGCGGAGGGGGGTAAAAACATTCAGTACTTC.

As to this clonotype: This may arise from a read error, as a much more abundant clone is one base away. The chain links TRBV29-1 to TRBJ2-1, with 9 bases identical to TRBD1. Germline V gene data show CDR1 as SQVTM and CDR2 as ANQGSEA. With V trimmed by 6 bases and J by 7 bases, 7 bases remained unmatched. This CDR3 is 13 amino acids long. In DNA, the CDR3 is TGCAGCGTCCGGACAGGGGTCAAGAATGAGCAGTTCTTC. This codes for CSVRTGVKNEQFF.

This clonotype showed up just a few times. The rearrangement uses TRBV29-1 and TRBJ2-3, with 9 bases that match TRBD2. J was trimmed by 0 bases and V by 8 bases; bases with no gene match: 12. Germline loops: CDR1 SQVTM, CDR2 ANQGSEA. The CDR3 is 16 amino acids. The CDR3 here is CSPRGLAFSSTDTQYF. CDR3 coding DNA: TGCAGCCCAAGGGGACTAGCCTTCTCTAGCACAGATACGCAGTATTTT.

J is TRBJ2-5 and V is TRBV20-1, with 8 bases aligning to TRBD2. Germline V gene data show CDR1 as DFQATT and CDR2 as SNEGSKA (reference sequence). The CDR3 totals 14 residues. The trim removed 5 bases at V and 11 bases at J, leaving 16 bases unmatched. The CDR3 protein is CSAAPGLGSDEQYF. CDR3 in DNA: TGCAGTGCTGCTCCGGGACTAGGATCAGATGAGCAGTACTTC.

The rearrangement uses TRBV21-1 and TRBJ1-2; the table's D gene call, TRBD1, was not cross checked with the DNA. TRBV21-1 is classified as a pseudogene. CDR3 length: 16 residues. This CDR3 reads CASSKVQDRVGYGYTF. CDR3 nucleotides: TGTGCCAGCAGCAAAGTCCAGGATAGGGTCGGCTATGGCTACACCTTC.

This clonotype was counted at least ten times. An end of the junction differs from the germline gene, which may be a read error. V gene TRBV5-1 combines with J gene TRBJ2-7; 11 bases map to TRBD1. Looked up from germline, CDR1 is SGHRS and CDR2 is YFSETQ. The CDR3 has 13 residues. CDR3: CASSPGQGVEQYF. CDR3 nucleotide sequence: TGTGCCAGCAGTCCGGGACAGGGGGTCGAGCAGTACTTC.

As for this clonotype: One end of the junction fails to match germline, which may point to a read error. V and J are TRBV29-1 and TRBJ2-3, with 8 positions matching TRBD1. This CDR3 spans 13 amino acids. The germline V gene has CDR1 SQVTM and CDR2 ANQGSEA. DNA for the CDR3: TGCAGCGTTGCCGAGACAGGGGTGGATACGCGGTATTTT. Translated: CSVAETGVDTRYF.

This clonotype appeared a few times. The chain joins TRBV30 to TRBJ2-3; 7 bases map to TRBD2. CDR3 size: 13 residues. Trimming took 5 bases from V and 2 from J; bases not matched to a gene: 4. CDR1 GTSNPN and CDR2 SVGIG come from the germline V gene (reference sequence). The CDR3 region has the DNA TGTGCCTGGGAAAGCGGGGTCACAGATACGCAGTATTTT. Its translation: CAWESGVTDTQYF. The variable domain in full, with the rest retrieved from reference TRBV30 and TRBJ2-3, is SQTIHQWPATLVQPVGSPLSLECTVEGTSNPNLYWYRQAAGRGLQLLFYSVGIGQISSEVPQNLSASRPQDRQFILSSKKLLLSDSGFYLCAWESGVTDTQYFGPGTRLTVL.

This chain joins TRBV5-1 and TRBJ2-5, with D perhaps matching TRBD1 or TRBD2 (5 bases each). CDR1 SGHRS and CDR2 YFSETQ come from the germline V gene. With 3 bases removed from V and 5 bases from J, the gap between germline ends came to 17 bases. This CDR3 region has 15 residues. The CDR3 sequence: CASSSSGPTRETQYF. The CDR3 DNA is TGCGCCAGCAGCTCATCGGGACCCACCAGGGAGACCCAGTACTTC.

This rearrangement joins TRBV4-2 to TRBJ1-5; D is perhaps TRBD1 (6 bases). CDR3 length: 17 amino acids. Trimming cost V 1 base and J 1 base, with 14 bases left between them. Germline CDR1 and CDR2: LGHNA and YNFKEQ. CDR3 amino acids: CASSQGWDTESNQPQHF. CDR3 DNA: TGTGCCAGCAGCCAAGGTTGGGACACCGAAAGCAATCAGCCCCAGCATTTT.

For this clonotype: This could be a read error, since a much larger clone is one nucleotide away. The chain has TRBV2 and TRBJ2-7, with 8 bases aligning to TRBD2. CDR3 length: 16 residues. V gave up 6 bases and J gave up 2 bases; unmatched junction bases: 12. CDR1 and CDR2 from the germline V gene are SNHLY and FYNNEI. Here the CDR3 reads CASRQGRAGATYEQYF. The CDR3 nucleotides read TGTGCCAGCAGGCAGGGACGAGCGGGGGCCACCTACGAGCAGTACTTC.

This clonotype appeared many times. The chain uses TRBV20-1 and TRBJ2-7, with a tentative D call TRBD1 (5 bases). Germline V gene lookup returns CDR1 DFQATT and CDR2 SNEGSKA (reference sequence). V was pared by 3 bases and J by 3 bases, with 15 bases between. CDR3 length equals 14 residues. The DNA for the CDR3 is TGCAGTGCTAGGCTATCGGACAACTACTACGAGCAGTACTTC. It encodes CSARLSDNYYEQYF.

V is TRBV24-1 and J is TRBJ2-3, with TRBD1 identical over 7 bases. The CDR3 loop spans 17 amino acids. With V trimmed by 3 bases and J by 0 bases, 8 bases remained unmatched. Germline CDR1 and CDR2: KGHDR and SFDVKD. This chain's CDR3 is CATSDPTGPPSTDTQYF. The CDR3, as DNA: TGTGCCACCAGTGATCCGACAGGGCCCCCTAGCACAGATACGCAGTATTTT.

This clonotype was seen a few times. The chain recombines TRBV10-3 with TRBJ1-5, with D possibly TRBD1 on 6 matching bases. This CDR3 contains 14 residues. The germline V and J ends were trimmed by 0 bases and 5 bases, with 8 bases remaining between them. CDR1 ENHRY and CDR2 SYGVKD come from the germline V gene. The CDR3 DNA sequence: TGTGCCATCAGTGAGTCAGGGGGGGATCAGCCCCAGCATTTT. Its translation: CAISESGGDQPQHF.

V usage is TRBV12-3 or TRBV12-4 and J usage is TRBJ1-2; 7 nucleotides line up with TRBD1. The V gene end was trimmed by 7 bases and the J gene end by 4 bases; junction bases not matched to a gene: 18. The CDR3 loop spans 17 amino acids. The CDR3 here is CASTDPGQSGVPYGYTF. In nucleotides, the CDR3 is TGTGCCAGCACCGACCCGGGACAGTCGGGGGTCCCCTATGGCTACACCTTC.

V is TRBV5-1 and J is TRBJ2-1; 12 nucleotides line up with TRBD2. Germline values: CDR1 SGHRS, CDR2 YFSETQ. The CDR3 covers 16 residues. J lost 6 bases, V lost 1 base, and 5 bases had no gene match. The CDR3 region has the DNA TGCGCCAGCAGCTTGATGCCTAGCGGGGGGGCCAATGAGCAGTTCTTC. It yields the protein CASSLMPSGGANEQFF.

With regard to this clonotype: A much larger clonotype is one base distant, so this may be a read error. The CDR3 DNA is TGTGCCAGCAGCGCAGGAAACCAGGTGGAGACCCAGTACTTC. Translating it yields CASSAGNQVETQYF. The V call is TRBV9, the J call TRBJ2-5; no definite D call. V lost 3 bases, J lost 5 bases, and 14 bases lay in between. CDR1 is SGDLS and CDR2 is YYNGEE in the germline V gene. The CDR3 length is 14 residues.

A word on this clonotype: This may come from a read error, since a much larger clone is one base off. The chain links TRBV9 to TRBJ2-1; 7 nucleotides match TRBD2. The CDR3 runs to 17 residues. Per the germline V gene, CDR1 is SGDLS and CDR2 is YYNGEE. CDR3: CASSVVSTSRSYNEQVF. DNA for the CDR3: TGTGCCAGCAGCGTAGTATCGACTAGCCGATCCTACAATGAGCAGGTCTTC. Full variable domain (missing parts from reference TRBV9 and TRBJ2-1): DSGVTQTPKHLITATGQRVTLRCSPRSGDLSVYWYQQSLDQGLQFLIQYYNGEERAKGNILERFSAQQFPDLHSELNLSSLELGDSALYFCASSVVSTSRSYNEQVFGPGTRLTVL.

This clonotype was observed many times. The chain links TRBV9 to TRBJ2-3; D remains ambiguous. V was cut by 6 bases and J by 0 bases, with 5 bases left in between. The length of the CDR3 is 12 residues. Germline values: CDR1 SGDLS, CDR2 YYNGEE. DNA of the CDR3: TGTGCCAGCACCGACAGCACAGATACGCAGTATTTT. It yields the protein CASTDSTDTQYF.

The genes are TRBV7-2 and TRBJ1-2; a possible D gene is TRBD1 (6 bases). V lost 5 bases and J lost 5, with 18 bases in between. This CDR3 spans 15 amino acids. The germline CDR1 and CDR2 sequences are SGHTA and FQGNSA. CDR3 bases: TGTGCCAGCAGCGACAGTCGGACAGTTCGATATGGCTACACCTTC. Encoded protein: CASSDSRTVRYGYTF.

This clonotype has ten or more counts. The chain carries TRBV29-1 and TRBJ2-2; 7 nucleotides agree with TRBD1. J lost 3 bases, V lost 0 bases, and 7 bases had no gene match. The CDR3 extends over 16 amino acids. Germline V gene sequence: CDR1 SQVTM, CDR2 ANQGSEA. CDR3 sequence reads: CSVEDQGETHTGELFF. Here the CDR3 DNA reads TGCAGCGTTGAAGATCAGGGGGAGACTCACACCGGGGAGCTGTTTTTT.

At least ten counts were recorded for this clonotype. The V and J genes are TRBV2 and TRBJ2-7, with D unclear. This CDR3 contains 10 residues. The germline V gene has CDR1 SNHLY and CDR2 FYNNEI. Trimming took off 9 bases at V and 5 bases at J, with 8 bases between the two ends. This CDR3 is CASRKNEQYF. The CDR3 nucleotides read TGTGCCAGTCGTAAGAACGAGCAGTACTTC.

Ten or more counts support this clonotype. The gene calls are TRBV5-1 and TRBJ2-3, with 9 nucleotides matching TRBD2. The CDR3 contains 16 residues. The germline gives CDR1 SGHRS, CDR2 YFSETQ. V gave up 4 bases and J gave up 0 bases; unmatched junction bases: 6. This CDR3 reads CASSVGLAHSTDTQYF. CDR3 coding DNA: TGCGCCAGCAGCGTCGGACTAGCGCACAGCACAGATACGCAGTATTTT.